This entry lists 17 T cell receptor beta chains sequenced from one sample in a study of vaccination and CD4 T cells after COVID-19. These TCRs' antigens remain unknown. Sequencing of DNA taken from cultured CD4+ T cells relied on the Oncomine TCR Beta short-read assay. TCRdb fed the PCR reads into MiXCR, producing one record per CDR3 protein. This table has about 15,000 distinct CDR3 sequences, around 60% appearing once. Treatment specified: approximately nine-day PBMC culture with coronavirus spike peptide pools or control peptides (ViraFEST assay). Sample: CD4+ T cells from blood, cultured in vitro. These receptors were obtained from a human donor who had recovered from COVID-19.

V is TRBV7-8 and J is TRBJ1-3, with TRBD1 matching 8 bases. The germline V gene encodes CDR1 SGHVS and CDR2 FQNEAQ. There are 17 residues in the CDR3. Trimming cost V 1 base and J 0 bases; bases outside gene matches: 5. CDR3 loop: CASSLGNRGDSGNTIYF. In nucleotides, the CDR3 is TGTGCCAGCAGCTTAGGAAACAGGGGGGACTCTGGAAACACCATATATTTT.

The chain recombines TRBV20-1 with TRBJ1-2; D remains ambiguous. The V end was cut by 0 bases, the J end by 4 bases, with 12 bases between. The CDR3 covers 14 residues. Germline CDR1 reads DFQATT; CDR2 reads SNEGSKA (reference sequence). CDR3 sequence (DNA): TGCAGTGCTAGAGATTTTTGGTTCAGCTATGGCTACACCTTC. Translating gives CSARDFWFSYGYTF.

The CDR3 protein is CASGMTGLSGELFF. The CDR3 nucleotides are TGTGCCAGTGGGATGACAGGGCTCAGCGGGGAGCTGTTTTTT. The V and J genes are TRBV7-8 and TRBJ2-2; 7 bases align to TRBD1. Looked up from germline, CDR1 is SGHVS and CDR2 is FQNEAQ. The CDR3 totals 14 residues. Trimming at V came to 9 bases and at J to 7 bases, leaving 11 bases not matched to a gene.

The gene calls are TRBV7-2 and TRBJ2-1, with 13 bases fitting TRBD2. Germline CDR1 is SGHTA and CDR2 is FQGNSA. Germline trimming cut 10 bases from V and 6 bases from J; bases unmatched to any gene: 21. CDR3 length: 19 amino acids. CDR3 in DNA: TGTGCCACCTCCTTAAAACCCACTACTAGCGGGAGGGCCAGCAATGAGCAGTTCTTC. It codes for CATSLKPTTSGRASNEQFF. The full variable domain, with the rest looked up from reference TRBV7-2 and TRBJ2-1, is GAGVSQSPSNKVTEKGKDVELRCDPISGHTALYWYRQSLGQGLEFLIYFQGNSAPDKSGLPSDRFSAERTGGSVSTLTIQRTQQEDSAVYLCATSLKPTTSGRASNEQFFGPGTRLTVL.

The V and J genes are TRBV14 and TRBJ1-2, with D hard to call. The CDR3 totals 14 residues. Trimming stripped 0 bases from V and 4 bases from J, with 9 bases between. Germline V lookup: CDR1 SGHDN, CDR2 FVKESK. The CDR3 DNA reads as TGTGCCAGCAGCCAAGACAGGACCGTCTATGGCTACACCTTC. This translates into CASSQDRTVYGYTF.

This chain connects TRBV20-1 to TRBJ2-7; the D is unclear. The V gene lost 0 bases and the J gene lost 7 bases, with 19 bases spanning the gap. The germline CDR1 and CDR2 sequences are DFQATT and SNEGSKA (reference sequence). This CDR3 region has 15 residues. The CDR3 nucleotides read TGCAGTGCTAGAGATCCGAGTGTCTCCCCCGGGGAGCAGTACTTC. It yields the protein CSARDPSVSPGEQYF.

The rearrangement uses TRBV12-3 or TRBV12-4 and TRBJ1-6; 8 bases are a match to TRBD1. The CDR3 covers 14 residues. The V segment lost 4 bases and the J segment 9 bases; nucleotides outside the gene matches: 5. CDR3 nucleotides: TGTGCCAGCAGTTCGGACAGGGTACCTTCACCCCTCCACTTT. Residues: CASSSDRVPSPLHF.

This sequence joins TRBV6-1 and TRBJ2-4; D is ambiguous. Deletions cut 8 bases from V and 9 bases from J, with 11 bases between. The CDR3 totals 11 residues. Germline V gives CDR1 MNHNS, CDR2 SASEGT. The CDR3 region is CASLGAGIQYF. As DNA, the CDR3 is TGTGCCAGCCTTGGAGCAGGCATTCAGTACTTC.

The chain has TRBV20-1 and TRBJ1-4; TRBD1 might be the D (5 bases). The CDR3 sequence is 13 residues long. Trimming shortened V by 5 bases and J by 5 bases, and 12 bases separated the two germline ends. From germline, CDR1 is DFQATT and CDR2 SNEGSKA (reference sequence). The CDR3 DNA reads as TGCAGTGCTCCAGACAGTCAAAATGAAAAACTGTTTTTT. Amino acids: CSAPDSQNEKLFF.

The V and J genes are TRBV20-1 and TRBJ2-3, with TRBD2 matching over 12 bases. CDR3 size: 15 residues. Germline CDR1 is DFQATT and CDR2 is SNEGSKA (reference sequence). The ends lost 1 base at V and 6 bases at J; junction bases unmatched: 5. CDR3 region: CSARASGGAGDTQYF. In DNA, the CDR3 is TGCAGTGCTAGAGCTAGCGGGGGGGCGGGGGATACGCAGTATTTT.

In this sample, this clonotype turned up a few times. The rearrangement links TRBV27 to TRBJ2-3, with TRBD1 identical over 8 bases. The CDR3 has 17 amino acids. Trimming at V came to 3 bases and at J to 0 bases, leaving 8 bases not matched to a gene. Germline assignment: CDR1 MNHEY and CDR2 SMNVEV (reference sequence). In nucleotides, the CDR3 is TGTGCCAGCAGTTTCCAGATTAGGACAGGGAGCACAGATACGCAGTATTTT. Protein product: CASSFQIRTGSTDTQYF.

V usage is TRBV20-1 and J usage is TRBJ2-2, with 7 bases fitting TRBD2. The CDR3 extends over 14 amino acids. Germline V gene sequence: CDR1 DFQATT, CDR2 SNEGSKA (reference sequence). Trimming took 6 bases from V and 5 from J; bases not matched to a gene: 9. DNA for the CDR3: TGCAGTGCGACCAGCGGGACGGGGACCGGGGAGCTGTTTTTT. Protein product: CSATSGTGTGELFF.

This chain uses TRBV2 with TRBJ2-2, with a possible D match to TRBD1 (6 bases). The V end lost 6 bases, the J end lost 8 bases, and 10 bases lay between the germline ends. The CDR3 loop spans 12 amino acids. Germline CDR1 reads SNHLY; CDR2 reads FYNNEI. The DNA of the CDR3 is TGTGCCAGCAGAACAGGGAAAGGGGAGCTGTTTTTT. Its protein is CASRTGKGELFF.

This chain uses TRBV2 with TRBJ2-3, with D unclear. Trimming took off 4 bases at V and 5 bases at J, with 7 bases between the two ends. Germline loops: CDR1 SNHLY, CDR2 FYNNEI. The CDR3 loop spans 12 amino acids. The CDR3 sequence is CASSGGKDTQYF. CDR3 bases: TGTGCCAGCAGTGGCGGAAAAGATACGCAGTATTTT.

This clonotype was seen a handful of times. For the CDR3, the DNA is TGTGCCAGTAGTACCACTACACAAGAGACCCAGTACTTC. Translating it yields CASSTTTQETQYF. The J gene is TRBJ2-5, the V gene TRBV19, with D hard to call. The germline gives CDR1 LNHDA, CDR2 SQIVND (reference sequence). V gave up 4 bases and J gave up 2 bases, with 8 bases separating them. CDR3 length: 13 residues.

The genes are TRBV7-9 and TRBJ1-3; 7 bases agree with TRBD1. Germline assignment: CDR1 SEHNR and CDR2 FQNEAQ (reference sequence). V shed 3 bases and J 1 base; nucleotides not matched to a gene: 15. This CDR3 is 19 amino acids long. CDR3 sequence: CASSFVRGREDLSGNTIYF. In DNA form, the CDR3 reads TGTGCCAGCAGCTTTGTGAGGGGGCGAGAAGACCTATCTGGAAACACCATATATTTT. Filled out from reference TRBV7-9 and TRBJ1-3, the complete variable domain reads DTGVSQNPRHKITKRGQNVTFRCDPISEHNRLYWYRQTLGQGPEFLTYFQNEAQLEKSRLLSDRFSAERPKGSFSTLEIQRTEQGDSAMYLCASSFVRGREDLSGNTIYFGEGSWLTVV.

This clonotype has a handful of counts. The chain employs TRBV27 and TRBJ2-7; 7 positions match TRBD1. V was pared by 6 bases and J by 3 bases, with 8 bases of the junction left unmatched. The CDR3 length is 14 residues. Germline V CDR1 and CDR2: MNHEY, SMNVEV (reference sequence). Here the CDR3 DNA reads TGTGCCAGCAGGACAGTCCGACAGGGCTACGAGCAGTACTTC. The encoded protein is CASRTVRQGYEQYF.